One and the same sample provided the 27 T cell receptor beta chains below, sequenced in a study of vaccination and CD4 T cells after COVID-19. The treatment is: roughly nine-day PBMC culture with coronavirus spike peptide pools or control peptides (ViraFEST assay). CD4+ T cells that had been cultured provided DNA sequenced with the Oncomine TCR Beta short-read assay. TCRdb ran MiXCR on the PCR reads and lists one entry per CDR3 protein. Of 20,000 or so distinct CDR3 sequences listed, less than 60% are singletons. No antigen is known for these receptors. This specimen was CD4+ T cells from blood, cultured in vitro, taken after SARS-CoV-2 vaccination. The receptors shown here come from a human donor who had recovered from COVID-19.

The chain couples TRBV7-2 to TRBJ2-5, with TRBD2 as a possible D gene (5 bases). With 5 bases removed from V and 5 bases from J, the gap between germline ends came to 18 bases. The germline CDR1 and CDR2 sequences are SGHTA and FQGNSA. CDR3 size: 15 residues. The CDR3 region has the DNA TGTGCCAGCAGCGCCGCCGGGCCCACGGGGGAGACCCAGTACTTC. Translating it yields CASSAAGPTGETQYF.

This clonotype was seen more than once but under ten times. CDR3 region: CATRSGAEAFF. Written as DNA, the CDR3 is TGTGCCACCAGGTCAGGGGCTGAAGCTTTCTTT. The chain recombines TRBV24-1 with TRBJ1-1; D perhaps matches TRBD1 (6 bases). Trimming left V 7 bases short and J 6 bases short, with 8 bases between. CDR1 and CDR2 (germline): KGHDR, SFDVKD. CDR3 length: 11 amino acids.

The sample holds one count of this clonotype. The chain is built from TRBV6-1 and TRBJ1-1; 8 positions agree with TRBD1. V was pared by 6 bases and J by 1 base, with 4 bases of the junction left unmatched. The CDR3 spans 14 residues. CDR1 is MNHNS, CDR2 SASEGT, per germline. The CDR3 coding sequence is TGTGCCAGCAGCCCCGGGACAGGGAACACTGAAGCTTTCTTT. This gives the protein CASSPGTGNTEAFF.

The chain uses TRBV12-3 or TRBV12-4 and TRBJ1-2, with 8 nucleotides matching TRBD1. V lost 5 bases and J lost 4; bases outside the gene matches: 3. This CDR3 has 13 amino acids. The CDR3 coding sequence is TGTGCCAGCAGTGGGGACAGGACCTATGGCTACACCTTC. It specifies CASSGDRTYGYTF.

This clonotype was found a few times. The rearrangement uses TRBV7-9 and TRBJ1-1, with D maybe TRBD1 (6 bases). The length of the CDR3 is 13 residues. Germline CDR1 and CDR2: SEHNR and FQNEAQ (reference sequence). With 10 bases removed from V and 7 bases from J, the gap between germline ends came to 19 bases. CDR3 coding DNA: TGTGCCACCACCGGGGGGGCGCAGAGTGAAGCTTTCTTT. Its protein product is CATTGGAQSEAFF.

The rearrangement joins TRBV28 to TRBJ1-2; D is unresolved. Per germline, CDR1 MDHEN and CDR2 SYDVKM. The CDR3 extends over 13 amino acids. V was shortened by 7 bases and J by 5 bases, with 14 bases between the two germline ends. CDR3 nucleotides: TGTGCCAGCACCGCGGGCCCTCCATATGGCTACACCTTC. Amino acid sequence: CASTAGPPYGYTF.

The chain couples TRBV6-1 to TRBJ1-1; weak D call: TRBD1 (5 bases). The CDR3 is 12 amino acids. V lost 7 bases and J 11 bases, leaving 17 bases between the germline ends. Germline V gene sequence: CDR1 MNHNS, CDR2 SASEGT. The CDR3 spells CASTGRGVAAFF. CDR3 in DNA: TGTGCCAGCACTGGACGGGGGGTAGCGGCTTTCTTT.

V and J are TRBV25-1 and TRBJ1-3; the D gene is possibly TRBD1 (5 bases). The CDR3 sequence is 14 residues long. V lost 6 bases, J lost 2 bases, and 11 bases lay in between. Germline V gene lookup returns CDR1 MGHDK and CDR2 SYGVNS. CDR3 residues: CASRRGGTGNTIYF. The DNA of the CDR3 is TGTGCCAGCAGGCGGGGGGGAACTGGAAACACCATATATTTT.

The chain employs TRBV7-2 and TRBJ2-5; the D gene is possibly TRBD2 (6 bases). Germline V gene data show CDR1 as SGHTA and CDR2 as FQGNSA. This CDR3 contains 13 residues. Trimming shortened V by 2 bases and J by 8 bases, and 12 bases separated the two germline ends. The CDR3 DNA follows: TGTGCCAGCAGCTTAACCGGGACTTTAACCCAGTACTTC. Translating it yields CASSLTGTLTQYF.

Only a few counts were recorded for this clonotype. The chain has TRBV20-1 and TRBJ1-2; TRBD1 matches at 9 bases. There are 15 residues in the CDR3. Germline values: CDR1 DFQATT, CDR2 SNEGSKA (reference sequence). V dropped 6 bases and J dropped 8; count of bases not matched to a gene: 16. The CDR3 region has the DNA TGCAGTGCGTATCTCCTTGCCGGACAGGGGCAAGGCTACACCTTC. This gives the protein CSAYLLAGQGQGYTF.

This chain uses TRBV7-9 with TRBJ1-1, with TRBD1 matching over 11 bases. This CDR3 has 15 residues. Germline V gene data show CDR1 as SEHNR and CDR2 as FQNEAQ (reference sequence). The V gene end was trimmed by 5 bases and the J gene end by 6 bases; junction bases not matched to a gene: 8. Here the CDR3 reads CASSTWTGGRAEAFF. DNA of the CDR3: TGTGCCAGCAGCACCTGGACAGGGGGCCGGGCTGAAGCTTTCTTT. Complete variable domain (other parts from reference TRBV7-9 and TRBJ1-1): DTGVSQNPRHKITKRGQNVTFRCDPISEHNRLYWYRQTLGQGPEFLTYFQNEAQLEKSRLLSDRFSAERPKGSFSTLEIQRTEQGDSAMYLCASSTWTGGRAEAFFGQGTRLTVV.

The CDR3, as DNA: TGTGCCAGCACTCCCCGACTAGCGGTAACAGATACGCAGTATTTT. Translated: CASTPRLAVTDTQYF. The chain recombines TRBV6-1 with TRBJ2-3; 9 bases align to TRBD2. Trimming removed 7 bases from V and 3 bases from J; junction bases left unmatched: 8. This CDR3 is built from 15 residues. Germline-derived CDR1 and CDR2 are MNHNS and SASEGT.

The sample holds a few counts of this clonotype. The chain joins TRBV6-1 to TRBJ1-6; TRBD1 might be the D (6 bases). With 6 bases removed from V and 0 bases from J, the gap between germline ends came to 12 bases. CDR3 length: 16 residues. CDR1 MNHNS and CDR2 SASEGT come from the germline V gene. CDR3 sequence: CASSRGHSSYNSPLHF. The CDR3 DNA reads TGTGCCAGCAGCAGGGGACACAGCTCCTATAATTCACCCCTCCACTTT.

This chain connects TRBV6-2 or TRBV6-3 to TRBJ1-1; 9 nucleotides match TRBD1. The germline V gene has CDR1 MNHEY and CDR2 SVGEGT. V lost 10 bases, J lost 0 bases, and 12 bases stayed unmatched. The CDR3 runs to 16 residues. In DNA, the CDR3 is TGTGCCATCCGGGAACCGGGACAGGGCCTGAACACTGAAGCTTTCTTT. Encoded protein: CAIREPGQGLNTEAFF.

The chain links TRBV7-3 to TRBJ2-5; D might be TRBD1 (5 bases). The V end lost 5 bases, the J end lost 2 bases, and 9 bases lay between the germline ends. Looked up from germline, CDR1 is SGHTA and CDR2 is FQGTGA. The CDR3 is 13 amino acids. The DNA for the CDR3 is TGTGCCAGCAGCAGGGGCCATCAAGAGACCCAGTACTTC. Translated: CASSRGHQETQYF.

In this sample, this clonotype turned up a few times. As DNA, the CDR3 is TGTGCCAGCAGCTCAGCGAACACCGGGGAGCTGTTTTTT. It codes for CASSSANTGELFF. This chain joins TRBV11-3 and TRBJ2-2, with D unresolved. The CDR3 runs to 13 residues. The V and J ends lost 4 bases and 0 bases respectively, with 3 bases between them. Germline lookup yields CDR1 SGHNT and CDR2 YENEEA. The full variable domain, its missing parts supplied by reference TRBV11-3 and TRBJ2-2, is EAGVVQSPRYKIIEKKQPVAFWCNPISGHNTLYWYLQNLGQGPELLIRYENEEAVDDSQLPKDRFSAERLKGVDSTLKIQPAELGDSAVYLCASSSANTGELFFGEGSRLTVL.

This clonotype was counted between two and nine times. The gene calls are TRBV6-5 and TRBJ1-2, with D possibly TRBD1 on 6 matching bases. CDR3 size: 13 residues. Germline V gives CDR1 MNHEY, CDR2 SVGAGI. V lost 4 bases and J 8 bases, leaving 14 bases between the germline ends. CDR3 nucleotides: TGTGCCAGCAGTTCCCTGTTAGGGGGAGGCTACACCTTC. As protein: CASSSLLGGGYTF.

The V call is TRBV19, the J call TRBJ1-5; D is unclear. The CDR3 is 17 residues long. CDR1 and CDR2 (germline): LNHDA, SQIVND (reference sequence). V was cut by 5 bases and J by 2 bases, with 19 bases left in between. Here the CDR3 reads CASSVNSIVIGNQPQHF. The CDR3 region has the DNA TGTGCCAGTAGTGTCAATTCAATCGTTATCGGCAATCAGCCCCAGCATTTT.

This chain connects TRBV6-1 to TRBJ2-3, with TRBD2 matching 10 bases. CDR1 is MNHNS and CDR2 is SASEGT in the germline V gene. The CDR3 runs to 14 residues. J was trimmed by 4 bases and V by 6 bases; bases with no gene match: 4. The CDR3 reads CASRSGGAADTQYF. The CDR3 DNA reads as TGTGCCAGCAGAAGCGGGGGGGCCGCAGATACGCAGTATTTT.

This clonotype was seen a few times. The chain uses TRBV7-2 and TRBJ2-1; 10 bases align to TRBD1. The germline V gene has CDR1 SGHTA and CDR2 FQGNSA. This CDR3 has 15 residues. The ends lost 2 bases at V and 9 bases at J; junction bases unmatched: 7. CDR3 coding DNA: TGTGCCAGCAGCTTATGGACAGGGGGAGCGGGTGAGCAGTTCTTC. It encodes CASSLWTGGAGEQFF.

The chain combines TRBV6-1 with TRBJ2-2; D gene ambiguous. This CDR3 contains 15 residues. Germline CDR1 reads MNHNS; CDR2 reads SASEGT. The V end was cut by 5 bases, the J end by 2 bases, with 12 bases between. For the CDR3, the DNA is TGTGCCAGCAGTCTCAGGTTCTCAAACACCGGGGAGCTGTTTTTT. Amino acid sequence: CASSLRFSNTGELFF.

The chain employs TRBV10-3 and TRBJ1-2; tentative D call: TRBD1 (5 bases). With 4 bases removed from V and 8 bases from J, the gap between germline ends came to 20 bases. The CDR3 has 15 residues. Germline CDR1 reads ENHRY; CDR2 reads SYGVKD. CDR3 nucleotides: TGTGCCATCAGTGGGCAGAGAGGGGTGAGCGGCGGCTACACCTTC. Translating it yields CAISGQRGVSGGYTF.

V is TRBV27 and J is TRBJ2-3, with no clear D. The CDR3 is 15 amino acids. CDR1 MNHEY and CDR2 SMNVEV come from the germline V gene (reference sequence). The V and J ends lost 3 bases and 0 bases respectively, with 10 bases between them. CDR3 sequence: CASSLDAASTDTQYF. CDR3 DNA: TGTGCCAGCAGTTTGGACGCCGCCAGCACAGATACGCAGTATTTT.

The chain couples TRBV20-1 to TRBJ1-5; 7 nucleotides match TRBD1. Germline values: CDR1 DFQATT, CDR2 SNEGSKA (reference sequence). Trimming at V came to 6 bases and at J to 11 bases, leaving 7 bases not matched to a gene. CDR3 length: 11 residues. CDR3 sequence (DNA): TGCAGTGCCTTCGACAGGGAGGCCCAGCATTTT. As protein: CSAFDREAQHF.

J is TRBJ2-3 and V is TRBV20-1; 10 bases line up with TRBD2. CDR1 and CDR2 (germline): DFQATT, SNEGSKA (reference sequence). The CDR3 sequence is 17 residues long. V was clipped by 0 bases and J by 4 bases; unmatched bases: 10. The CDR3 region has the DNA TGCAGTGCTAGAGATTTTCGTTTAGCGGGGGGACCAGATACGCAGTATTTT. Protein sequence: CSARDFRLAGGPDTQYF.

The V call is TRBV28, the J call TRBJ1-2, with a weak D call TRBD1 (5 bases). Trimming removed 5 bases from V and 3 bases from J, with 10 bases in between. Germline V gene data show CDR1 as MDHEN and CDR2 as SYDVKM. This CDR3 has 13 residues. The CDR3 sequence: CASSGGGDYGYTF. The CDR3 region has the DNA TGTGCCAGCAGTGGGGGGGGAGACTATGGCTACACCTTC.

The chain couples TRBV6-2 or TRBV6-3 to TRBJ1-2; D unclear. V lost 4 bases to trimming and J lost 3 bases, with 6 bases between them. Germline lookup yields CDR1 MNHEY and CDR2 SVGEGT. This CDR3 spans 12 amino acids. The CDR3, as DNA: TGTGCCAGCAGTTTACGGGACTATGGCTACACCTTC. Protein product: CASSLRDYGYTF.